This TCR beta chain originates from a study of cytomegalovirus exposure and HLA in healthy donors. CDR3 length: 17 amino acids. Germline V gene sequence: CDR1 SGHRS, CDR2 YFSETQ. Trimming took off 0 bases at V and 2 bases at J, with 16 bases between the two ends. Researchers ran the PCR with 60 Vbeta and 13 Jbeta primers. Here immunoSEQ multiplex PCR was the method, and the copy in TCRdb shows in-frame clones only, minus some. The data hold about 130,000 clones, with 60% to 80% observed a single time. The sequenced material came from PBMCs. This chain links TRBV5-1 with TRBJ2-3; perhaps TRBD2 as D (5 bases). This TCR came from a young man in good health and CMV-seronegative. CDR3 bases: TGCGCCAGCAGCTTGGGCGGGCGGACTGAGATCACAGATACGCAGTATTTT. This sequence encodes CASSLGGRTEITDTQYF.